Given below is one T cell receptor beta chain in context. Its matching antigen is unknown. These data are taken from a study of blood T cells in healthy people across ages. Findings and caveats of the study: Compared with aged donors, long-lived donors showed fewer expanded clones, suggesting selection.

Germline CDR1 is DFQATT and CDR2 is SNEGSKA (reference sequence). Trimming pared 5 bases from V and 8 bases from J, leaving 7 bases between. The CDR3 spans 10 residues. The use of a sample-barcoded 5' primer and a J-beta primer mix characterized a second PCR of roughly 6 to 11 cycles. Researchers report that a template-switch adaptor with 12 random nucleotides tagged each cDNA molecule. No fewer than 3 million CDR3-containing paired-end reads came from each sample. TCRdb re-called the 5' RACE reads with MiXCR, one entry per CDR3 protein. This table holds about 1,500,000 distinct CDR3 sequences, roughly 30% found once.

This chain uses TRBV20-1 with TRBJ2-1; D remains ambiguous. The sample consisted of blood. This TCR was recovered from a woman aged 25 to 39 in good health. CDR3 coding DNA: TGCAGTGCTCCGTCTCATGAGCAGTTCTTC. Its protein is CSAPSHEQFF.